The rows below give T cell receptor beta chains drawn from one sample of a study of T-cell memory formation after mild COVID-19. TCRdb used MiXCR to reprocess the 5' RACE reads, holding one entry per CDR3 protein. Of tens of thousands of distinct CDR3 sequences listed, around 17% are singletons. Sequencing was carried out using PBMCs or a T cell subset sorted from them (not recorded which). All receptors derive from an adult woman who had mild COVID-19 (a few samples of this study predate the infection). Cell type and time point are not known. Both conserved end residues are part of each CDR3. A D gene is named only where the DNA matches it firmly. The listing skips clone size in some rows; elsewhere it reads once, few, many or a size class.

J gene | D gene | clone size | V gene | CDR3 protein | CDR3 DNA
TRBJ1-2 | . | . | TRBV7-9 | CASSLADLRYGYTF | TGTGCCAGCAGCTTAGCCGACTTGCGGTATGGCTACACCTTC
TRBJ1-5 | . | many | TRBV5-5 | CASSYRDGNQPQHF | TGTGCCAGCAGCTACCGGGACGGAAATCAGCCCCAGCATTTT
TRBJ1-1 | . | few | TRBV9 | CASSARLAVNTEAFF | TGTGCCAGCAGCGCCCGCCTAGCGGTGAACACTGAAGCTTTCTTT
TRBJ2-5 | . | once | TRBV12-3/TRBV12-4 | CASSLDQWLETQYF | TGTGCCAGCAGTTTAGATCAGTGGCTGGAGACCCAGTACTTC
TRBJ2-1 | . | . | TRBV7-3 | CASSFRGLTYNEQFF | TGTGCCAGCAGCTTCCGCGGGTTGACCTACAATGAGCAGTTCTTC
TRBJ2-2 | . | few | TRBV6-6 | CASSSLNTGELFF | TGTGCCAGCAGTTCCCTGAACACCGGGGAGCTGTTTTTT
TRBJ2-3 | TRBD2 | many | TRBV7-9 | CASSGGRFSDTQYF | TGTGCCAGCAGCGGCGGGAGATTTTCAGATACGCAGTATTTT
TRBJ2-7 | TRBD1 | . | TRBV9 | CASSPELDRGLVNPYEQYF | TGTGCCAGCAGCCCCGAACTAGACAGGGGGCTAGTGAACCCCTACGAGCAGTACTTC
TRBJ2-5 | . | . | TRBV28 | CASSSMGTQYF | TGTGCCAGCAGCTCTATGGGGACCCAGTACTTC
TRBJ2-1 | TRBD2 | few | TRBV7-9 | CASSAPGLAGVDEQFF | TGTGCCAGCAGCGCCCCGGGACTAGCGGGAGTCGATGAGCAGTTCTTC
TRBJ2-7 | TRBD2 | . | TRBV25-1 | CASIPWGGRTYEQYF | TGTGCCAGCATCCCCTGGGGAGGGCGAACCTACGAGCAGTACTTC
TRBJ2-2 | TRBD1 | few | TRBV18 | CASSLGQPVTGELFF | TGTGCCAGCTCACTGGGACAGCCGGTCACCGGGGAGCTGTTTTTT
TRBJ2-7 | . | . | TRBV20-1 | CSAKRGEESYEQYF | TGCAGTGCTAAGAGGGGGGAGGAGAGCTACGAGCAGTACTTC
TRBJ2-7 | . | few | TRBV7-9 | CATQGPYEQYF | TGTGCCACTCAGGGTCCCTACGAGCAGTACTTC
TRBJ1-3 | TRBD1 | few | TRBV20-1 | CSATGGLGNTIYF | TGCAGTGCCACAGGGGGCTTGGGAAACACCATATATTTT
TRBJ2-7 | . | . | TRBV30 | CAWGRAASSYEQYF | TGTGCCTGGGGACGGGCAGCCTCCTCCTACGAGCAGTACTTC
TRBJ2-7 | TRBD2 | few | TRBV9 | CASSMGGANYEQYF | TGTGCCAGCAGCATGGGAGGGGCTAACTACGAGCAGTACTTC
TRBJ1-1 | . | . | TRBV9 | CASSADSNEAFF | TGTGCCAGCAGCGCGGACAGCAATGAAGCTTTCTTT
TRBJ2-7 | . | few | TRBV25-1 | CASSESRSYEQYF | TGTGCCAGCAGTGAATCCCGCAGCTACGAGCAGTACTTC
TRBJ1-2 | TRBD1 | . | TRBV24-1 | CATSDWDRDGYTF | TGTGCCACCAGTGATTGGGACAGGGACGGCTACACCTTC
TRBJ2-3 | TRBD1 | many | TRBV4-1 | CASSQLTGGVTDTQYF | TGCGCCAGCAGCCAATTGACAGGGGGAGTAACAGATACGCAGTATTTT
TRBJ1-2 | . | few | TRBV30 | CAWRIRGGYTF | TGTGCCTGGAGGATCCGGGGCGGCTACACCTTC
TRBJ2-1 | . | . | TRBV7-9 | CASRGQETPRDEQFF | TGTGCCAGCAGGGGACAAGAGACTCCGAGGGATGAGCAGTTCTTC
TRBJ2-7 | . | . | TRBV12-3/TRBV12-4 | CASTDDNTYEQYF | TGTGCCAGCACCGATGACAATACCTACGAGCAGTACTTC
TRBJ2-5 | TRBD2 | . | TRBV29-1 | CSVERRGIPGETQYF | TGCAGCGTTGAACGGCGGGGGATCCCCGGGGAGACCCAGTACTTC
TRBJ2-7 | TRBD2 | . | TRBV5-6 | CASSLLRGGPYEQYF | TGTGCCAGCAGCTTGCTGCGGGGGGGTCCCTACGAGCAGTACTTC
TRBJ2-2 | . | . | TRBV15 | CATSTWQGNTGELFF | TGTGCCACCAGCACATGGCAGGGGAACACCGGGGAGCTGTTTTTT
TRBJ2-1 | . | . | TRBV9 | CASSVASYNEQFF | TGTGCCAGCAGCGTAGCCAGCTACAATGAGCAGTTCTTC
TRBJ2-7 | . | . | TRBV5-1 | CASSFYIYEEQYF | TGCGCCAGCAGCTTCTATATCTACGAAGAGCAGTACTTC
TRBJ2-1 | . | few | TRBV7-3 | CASSPTNVGYNEQFF | TGTGCCAGCAGCCCCACTAACGTGGGGTACAATGAGCAGTTCTTC
TRBJ2-1 | . | few | TRBV7-9 | CASSLDPRGAVDEQFF | TGTGCCAGCAGCCTAGACCCCAGGGGAGCTGTAGATGAGCAGTTCTTC
TRBJ2-3 | . | . | TRBV7-9 | CASSFLTDTQYF | TGTGCCAGCAGCTTCTTAACAGATACGCAGTATTTT
TRBJ2-7 | TRBD2 | few | TRBV19 | CASNRRGEYEQYF | TGTGCCAGTAATAGGCGGGGGGAATACGAGCAGTACTTC
TRBJ1-5 | . | . | TRBV12-3/TRBV12-4 | CASSPLPRGSNQPQHF | TGTGCCAGCAGTCCCCTCCCCAGGGGCAGCAATCAGCCCCAGCATTTT
TRBJ2-5 | TRBD1 | many | TRBV7-9 | CASSRDSQETQYF | TGTGCCAGCAGCCGGGACAGCCAAGAGACCCAGTACTTC
TRBJ2-1 | . | few | TRBV5-1 | CASSWRGYNEQFF | TGCGCCAGCAGCTGGAGGGGCTACAATGAGCAGTTCTTC
TRBJ2-5 | . | few | TRBV3-1 | CASSQGNLQETQYF | TGTGCCAGCAGCCAAGGAAACTTACAAGAGACCCAGTACTTC
TRBJ2-7 | . | many | TRBV5-1 | CASSLAGQGALFEQYF | TGCGCCAGCAGCTTGGCCGGGCAGGGTGCTCTCTTTGAGCAGTACTTC
TRBJ1-1 | . | . | TRBV27 | CASSASWGGTEAFF | TGTGCCAGCAGTGCTTCCTGGGGGGGCACTGAAGCTTTCTTT
TRBJ2-1 | . | few | TRBV11-2 | CASSPTPGSPYNEQFF | TGTGCCAGCAGCCCCACCCCAGGGTCCCCTTACAATGAGCAGTTCTTC
TRBJ2-5 | . | few | TRBV7-9 | CASSLGYRDQETQYF | TGTGCCAGCAGCTTAGGGTACAGGGACCAAGAGACCCAGTACTTC
TRBJ1-1 | . | . | TRBV5-1 | CASSLGQALNTEAFF | TGCGCCAGCAGCTTGGGGCAGGCCCTGAACACTGAAGCTTTCTTT
TRBJ2-7 | TRBD2 | few | TRBV20-1 | CSARELAGESNEQYF | TGCAGTGCTAGAGAACTAGCGGGAGAGAGTAACGAGCAGTACTTC
TRBJ1-2 | . | few | TRBV12-3/TRBV12-4 | CASSEERVTNYGYTF | TGTGCCAGCAGCGAAGAACGGGTGACTAACTATGGCTACACCTTC
TRBJ2-3 | TRBD2 | . | TRBV15 | CATSRDPGTSSTDTQYF | TGTGCCACCAGCAGAGATCCAGGGACTAGTAGCACAGATACGCAGTATTTT
TRBJ2-5 | . | . | TRBV12-5 | CASGWQEETQYF | TGTGCTAGTGGTTGGCAGGAAGAGACCCAGTACTTC
TRBJ2-7 | TRBD1 | few | TRBV4-1 | CASSPDRVPFGEQYF | TGCGCCAGCAGTCCAGACAGGGTCCCTTTCGGAGAGCAGTACTTC
TRBJ2-5 | TRBD1 | many | TRBV5-5 | CATARFGQGAGETQYF | TGTGCCACAGCGCGTTTTGGGCAGGGGGCGGGGGAGACCCAGTACTTC
TRBJ2-7 | TRBD1 | few | TRBV7-2 | CASREGTGYPYEQYF | TGTGCCAGCAGGGAAGGGACAGGTTACCCCTACGAGCAGTACTTC
TRBJ2-1 | TRBD2 | . | TRBV12-3/TRBV12-4 | CASSFGSSGGRIPSYNEQFF | TGTGCCAGCAGTTTTGGGTCTAGCGGGGGTCGCATCCCATCCTACAATGAGCAGTTCTTC
TRBJ2-7 | . | few | TRBV29-1 | CSVEKHYEQYF | TGCAGCGTTGAAAAGCACTACGAGCAGTACTTC
TRBJ2-1 | . | few | TRBV29-1 | CSVRQSNNNEQFF | TGCAGCGTTAGACAGTCGAACAACAATGAGCAGTTCTTC
TRBJ2-5 | TRBD2 | few | TRBV7-9 | CASSLGSGVQETQYF | TGTGCCAGCAGCTTAGGTAGCGGGGTTCAAGAGACCCAGTACTTC
TRBJ2-5 | . | few | TRBV9 | CASSVGAGGMVETQYF | TGTGCCAGCAGCGTAGGGGCTGGCGGGATGGTTGAGACCCAGTACTTC